This T cell receptor beta chain was identified during a study of blood T cells in healthy people across ages. General study points: The unsorted PBMCs prevented any conclusive comparison of naive versus antigen-experienced cells. From one million sequenced T cells, diversity estimates were lower bounds.

A sample-barcoded 5' primer and a J-beta primer mix were used in a second PCR of roughly 7 to 11 cycles. Researchers report that a template-switch adaptor with 12 random nucleotides tagged each cDNA molecule. TCRdb analysed the 5' RACE reads with MiXCR anew, one entry per CDR3 protein. Counted here are around 1.5 million distinct CDR3 sequences, around 42% occurring once; the ten biggest clones make up 7.9%. This clonotype was picked up one time. The antigen remains unidentified. Compared with germline, one end of the junction differs, possibly owing to a read error. The CDR3 spans 10 residues. Germline V gene lookup returns CDR1 GTSNPN and CDR2 SVGIG (reference sequence).

The receptor comes from a woman under 30 in good health. Sequencing was performed on blood. The genes are TRBV30 and TRBJ2-3; TRBD1 or TRBD2 may be the D gene (5 bases each). The CDR3 is CREGHRSQYF. The CDR3 nucleotides read TGCCGCGAGGGGCACAGATCGCAGTATTTT.